The clone carrying this TCR beta chain has only a few counts. The time point was: persistent/refractory GD, antithyroid drugs over 5 years with positive TRAb. Generation of the TCR library employed RNA extracted from PBMCs. According to the study, TCR beta libraries were built with iRepertoire HTBI primers and CDR3-region Arm-PCR. One entry per CDR3 protein, called by TCRdb with MiXCR from the multiplex PCR reads. The table records a few hundred thousand distinct CDR3 sequences, about 20% of them present only once. These data originate in a study of regulatory T cells in long-lasting Graves disease. V was clipped by 4 bases and J by 2 bases; unmatched bases: 10. Germline CDR1 and CDR2: SGHAT and FQDESV (reference sequence). The CDR3 consists of 16 residues.

The V call is TRBV11-1, the J call TRBJ2-7, with 8 bases fitting TRBD2. This clonotype was sampled from a female donor with Graves disease. The source material was peripheral blood mononuclear cells (PBMCs), sampled when the disease was refractory, from a patient treated with antithyroid drugs. CDR3 DNA: TGTGCCAGCAGCTCCTTGGGGGTAGCGGGGACCTACGAGCAGTACTTC. Translation gives CASSSLGVAGTYEQYF.